These 23 T cell receptor beta chains came from one sample sequenced in a study of blood T cell repertoires in COVID-19. Using immunoSEQ multiplex PCR, the repertoire was profiled, and TCRdb retains in-frame clones only, with some absent. The sample holds hundreds of thousands of clones, roughly 85% seen once. The sequenced sample consisted of PBMCs or T cells enriched from blood (not recorded which). The receptors derive from a woman aged 18-30 years with acute COVID-19.

The rearrangement uses TRBV7-6 and TRBJ2-7; 8 bases match TRBD2. V dropped 1 base and J dropped 6; count of bases not matched to a gene: 5. This CDR3 is 14 amino acids long. Germline assignment: CDR1 SGHVS and CDR2 FNYEAQ. The CDR3 DNA sequence: TGTGCCAGCAGCTTAGGCCGGGAGGGCCTCGAGCAGTACTTC. Amino acids: CASSLGREGLEQYF.

The rearrangement joins TRBV18 to TRBJ1-6, with 8 positions matching TRBD1. Germline V lookup: CDR1 KGHSH, CDR2 LQKENI. V lost 2 bases and J lost 10; bases outside the gene matches: 4. This CDR3 region has 14 residues. The CDR3, as DNA: TGTGCCAGCTCACCAACAGGGGGTCGGTCACCCCTCCACTTT. This gives the protein CASSPTGGRSPLHF.

This clone was seen only once. V and J are TRBV20-1 and TRBJ2-7; D is uncertain. The ends were cut back, 3 bases at V and 0 bases at J, with 15 bases in the middle. Germline V lookup: CDR1 DFQATT, CDR2 SNEGSKA (reference sequence). This CDR3 contains 15 residues. CDR3 in DNA: TGCAGTGCTAGTAGCTACGATAGGAGCTCCTACGAGCAGTACTTC. Its translation is CSASSYDRSSYEQYF.

This sequence joins TRBV25-1 and TRBJ2-6, with TRBD2 matching 13 bases. This CDR3 spans 17 amino acids. The germline CDR1 and CDR2 sequences are MGHDK and SYGVNS. V trimming: 10 bases; J trimming: 1 base; junction bases outside the gene matches: 7. In nucleotides, the CDR3 is TGTGCCACCAAAGGACTAGCGGGAGAATCTGGGGCCAACGTCCTGACTTTC. Translation: CATKGLAGESGANVLTF.

CDR3: CASSEPPSRETQYF. The CDR3 DNA reads TGCGCCAGCAGTGAGCCCCCTAGCAGGGAGACCCAGTACTTC. The genes are TRBV10-2 and TRBJ2-5; possibly TRBD2 for D (5 bases). This CDR3 comprises 14 residues. Looked up from germline, CDR1 is WSHSY and CDR2 is SAAADI. The V and J ends lost 2 bases and 5 bases respectively, with 12 bases between them.

This chain links TRBV23-1 with TRBJ1-5; D gene unclear. TRBV23-1 is an ORF for which the function is uncertain. V lost 4 bases to trimming and J lost 6 bases, with 13 bases between them. The CDR3 runs 14 residues. CDR3 sequence: CASSPEADRQPQHF. The CDR3 nucleotides are TGCGCCAGCAGTCCCGAAGCGGACCGTCAGCCCCAGCATTTT.

This chain uses TRBV3-1 (or the pseudogene TRBV3-2) with TRBJ2-6; D is undetermined. This CDR3 comprises 17 residues. V was clipped by 0 bases and J by 2 bases, with 11 bases between them. Germline loops: CDR1 LGHDT, CDR2 YNNKEL (reference sequence). The CDR3 loop reads CASSQEGGATGANVLTF. The CDR3 DNA follows: TGTGCCAGCAGCCAAGAAGGCGGCGCGACTGGGGCCAACGTCCTGACTTTC.

CDR3 sequence: CASSSTTGLAGNEQFF. In DNA form, the CDR3 reads TGTGCCAGCAGTTCCACGACGGGACTAGCGGGCAATGAGCAGTTCTTC. V and J are TRBV28 and TRBJ2-1; 12 positions agree with TRBD2. After removal of 4 bases from V and 6 bases from J, the junction contained 7 bases not matched to a gene. The CDR3 covers 16 residues. The germline gives CDR1 MDHEN, CDR2 SYDVKM.

The chain has TRBV7-2 and TRBJ2-5; 8 bases agree with TRBD2. V trimming: 2 bases; J trimming: 4 bases; junction bases outside the gene matches: 9. The CDR3 covers 16 residues. The germline CDR1 and CDR2 sequences are SGHTA and FQGNSA. DNA for the CDR3: TGTGCCAGCAGCTTAATCCCCCGGGGGGGCCGAGAGACCCAGTACTTC. This translates into CASSLIPRGGRETQYF.

The V gene is TRBV12-5, the J gene TRBJ2-7; TRBD2 aligns across 7 bases. CDR1 is LGHNT and CDR2 is FRNRAP in the germline V gene. The junction had 6 bases not matched to a gene; V was cut back by 0 bases and J by 10 bases. The CDR3 sequence is 13 residues long. The CDR3 region is CASGLVLTSEQYF. The CDR3 DNA reads TGTGCTAGTGGTTTGGTACTCACTAGCGAACAGTACTTC.

Points on this clone: The sample carries other DNA sequences with the same CDR3. V and J are TRBV2 and TRBJ1-5; TRBD1 matches at 7 bases. V lost 6 bases, J lost 5 bases, and 7 bases stayed unmatched. The CDR3 totals 14 residues. Germline V CDR1 and CDR2: SNHLY, FYNNEI. The CDR3 region is CASREGQGDQPQHF. The CDR3 DNA sequence: TGTGCCAGCAGGGAGGGCCAGGGGGATCAGCCCCAGCATTTT.

The rearrangement uses TRBV7-2 and TRBJ2-1, with 8 positions matching TRBD1. The V gene's germline CDR1 is SGHTA and CDR2 FQGNSA. Trimming removed 5 bases from V and 4 bases from J; junction bases left unmatched: 4. The CDR3 consists of 14 residues. CDR3 DNA sequence: TGTGCCAGCAGCGTCCGGGACAGGTACAATGAGCAGTTCTTC. Its translation is CASSVRDRYNEQFF.

The chain employs TRBV5-3 and TRBJ2-7, with TRBD1 as a possible D gene (6 bases). TRBV5-3 is designated an ORF whose function remains uncertain. The CDR3 consists of 13 residues. Trimming cost V 4 bases and J 2 bases, with 10 bases left between them. Here the CDR3 DNA reads TGTGCCAGAAGCCTCAGGACAGCCTACGAGCAGTACTTC. It translates to CARSLRTAYEQYF.

The rearrangement uses TRBV5-1 and TRBJ1-2; a possible D gene is TRBD1 (5 bases). V shed 5 bases and J shed 2 bases, with 13 bases lying between them. Germline V lookup: CDR1 SGHRS, CDR2 YFSETQ. CDR3 length: 14 amino acids. The DNA for the CDR3 is TGCGCCAGCAGTTTAACAGGAGAGAACTATGGCTACACCTTC. Residues: CASSLTGENYGYTF.

V is TRBV29-1 and J is TRBJ2-1; D remains unclear. In germline, CDR1 is SQVTM, CDR2 ANQGSEA. V lost 7 bases to trimming and J lost 7 bases, with 11 bases between them. This CDR3 has 11 residues. The CDR3 spells CSALASNEQFF. As DNA, the CDR3 is TGCAGCGCTCTGGCCTCAAATGAGCAGTTCTTC.

The J gene is TRBJ2-1, the V gene TRBV27, with 9 bases lining up with TRBD2. CDR1 and CDR2 from the germline V gene are MNHEY and SMNVEV (reference sequence). Unmatched junction bases numbered 11, after V lost 0 bases and J lost 8 bases. There are 17 residues in the CDR3. CDR3 DNA sequence: TGTGCCAGCAGTTTATCGATTGCGGGAGGGCGAAGGGATGAGCAGTTCTTC. It yields the protein CASSLSIAGGRRDEQFF.

The V and J genes are TRBV28 and TRBJ2-3; no reliable D call. V lost 6 bases and J 0 bases, leaving 10 bases between the germline ends. There are 14 residues in the CDR3. Per germline, CDR1 MDHEN and CDR2 SYDVKM. The CDR3 spells CASSDRYSTDTQYF. The CDR3 region has the DNA TGTGCCAGCAGCGATAGATATAGCACAGATACGCAGTATTTT.

V and J are TRBV3-1 (or the pseudogene TRBV3-2) and TRBJ1-4; D gene uncertain. The CDR3 is 11 residues long. The germline V gene encodes CDR1 LGHDT and CDR2 YNNKEL (reference sequence). Deletions cut 8 bases from V and 5 bases from J, with 6 bases between. This CDR3 is CASGTNEKLFF. In nucleotides, the CDR3 is TGTGCCAGCGGCACCAATGAAAAACTGTTTTTT.

V is TRBV4-3 and J is TRBJ2-1; 7 bases map to TRBD2. This CDR3 is 13 amino acids long. Germline CDR1 reads LGHNA; CDR2 reads YSLEER. J was trimmed by 10 bases and V by 3 bases; bases with no gene match: 6. DNA of the CDR3: TGCGCCAGCAGCCAGGTAGCTAGCGGAGAGCAGTTCTTC. It codes for CASSQVASGEQFF.

V gene TRBV9 combines with J gene TRBJ1-5; possibly TRBD1 for D (5 bases). The CDR3 consists of 16 residues. CDR1 and CDR2 from the germline V gene are SGDLS and YYNGEE. Trimming cost V 3 bases and J 4 bases, with 17 bases left between them. The CDR3: CASSGGGPLSNQPQHF. DNA for the CDR3: TGTGCCAGCAGCGGGGGGGGACCTTTGAGTAATCAGCCCCAGCATTTT.

This clone turned up a few times. The rearrangement links TRBV7-8 to TRBJ2-7; TRBD1 aligns across 8 bases. CDR1 and CDR2 from the germline V gene are SGHVS and FQNEAQ. J gave up 2 bases and V 5 bases, and 5 bases lay outside the gene matches. The CDR3 extends over 14 amino acids. CDR3 loop: CASSPGQGPYEQYF. In nucleotides, the CDR3 is TGTGCCAGCAGCCCCGGACAGGGTCCCTACGAGCAGTACTTC. The entire variable domain, with the rest obtained from reference TRBV7-8 and TRBJ2-7, is as follows: GAGVSQSPRYKVAKRGQDVALRCDPISGHVSLFWYQQALGQGPEFLTYFQNEAQLDKSGLPSDRFFAERPEGSVSTLKIQRTQQEDSAVYLCASSPGQGPYEQYFGPGTRLTVT.

The chain uses TRBV9 and TRBJ1-4, with TRBD1 identical over 9 bases. Germline CDR1 is SGDLS and CDR2 is YYNGEE. Trimming took 4 bases from V and 7 from J; bases not matched to a gene: 8. The length of the CDR3 is 15 residues. CDR3 region: CASSSWGQGIEKLFF. In DNA, the CDR3 is TGTGCCAGCAGCTCCTGGGGACAGGGTATTGAAAAACTGTTTTTT.

The chain joins TRBV2 to TRBJ1-1, with 7 positions matching TRBD1. This CDR3 comprises 16 residues. CDR1 is SNHLY and CDR2 is FYNNEI in the germline V gene. J gave up 0 bases and V 6 bases, and 10 bases lay outside the gene matches. For the CDR3, the DNA is TGTGCCAGCAGCCGGGACAGTGGGGTCTTGAACACTGAAGCTTTCTTT. Amino acids: CASSRDSGVLNTEAFF.